Given below is one T cell receptor (beta chain) in context. Its antigen remains unidentified. V lost 6 bases, J lost 12 bases, and 10 bases stayed unmatched. Per germline, CDR1 MDHEN and CDR2 SYDVKM. The CDR3 consists of 12 residues. The data were taken from a study of T cells in localized non-small cell lung cancer. Study findings and constraints: Uninvolved adjacent lung showed higher T cell clonality than tumor. Across samples, adjacent lung featured a median around 56 of the top 100 tumor clones.

Sequencing used immunoSEQ multiplex PCR; TCRdb keeps in-frame clones, though not all of them. The table shows roughly 39,000 clones, with roughly 83% occurring only once. The chain couples TRBV28 to TRBJ1-2; 7 bases fit TRBD1. The sequencing used PBMCs, collected before any cancer treatment. The receptor comes from a woman aged 40-75 years with stage II squamous cell lung carcinoma. The CDR3 here is CASSFPQGSNTF. In DNA, the CDR3 is TGTGCCAGCAGCTTCCCACAGGGGTCGAACACCTTC.